One and the same sample provided the 7 T cell receptor beta chains below, sequenced in a study of T cells after posttransplantation cyclophosphamide. The naive gate required viable CD3+CD4+ or CD3+CD8+ cells with CCR7+CD45RA+CD45RO-CD95-CD27+CD28+ phenotype. The data were produced by immunoSEQ multiplex PCR, yet TCRdb's version contains in-frame clones alone and is incomplete. The sample includes tens of thousands of clones, 97% of them seen just once. Input material: naive CD4+ T cells sorted from PBMCs. These receptors were obtained from a man in his fifties or sixties in good health, CMV-negative, and a related stem cell transplant donor.

The CDR3, as DNA: TGCGCCAGCAGCGGATCCGGGACAGGGGCTTACAATGAGCAGTTCTTC. This codes for CASSGSGTGAYNEQFF. V gene TRBV5-1 combines with J gene TRBJ2-1, with 10 bases that match TRBD1. V trimming: 4 bases; J trimming: 4 bases; junction bases outside the gene matches: 8. CDR1 and CDR2 (germline): SGHRS, YFSETQ. The CDR3 has 16 residues.

The chain joins TRBV6-1 to TRBJ2-7; a possible D gene is TRBD1 (5 bases). The CDR3 loop spans 15 amino acids. V shed 3 bases and J shed 4 bases, with 16 bases lying between them. CDR1 is MNHNS, CDR2 SASEGT, per germline. CDR3 in DNA: TGTGCCAGCAGTGATAGGGGCAGGGATTTTTACGAGCAGTACTTC. Translated, it gives CASSDRGRDFYEQYF.

The chain couples TRBV11-2 to TRBJ2-1, with TRBD2 identical over 14 bases. Germline CDR1 reads SGHAT; CDR2 reads FQNNGV. V gave up 5 bases and J gave up 3 bases; unmatched junction bases: 9. The length of the CDR3 is 18 residues. As DNA, the CDR3 is TGTGCCAGCAGCCCAAGCGGGACTAGCGGGGGAAACTACAATGAGCAGTTCTTC. This translates into CASSPSGTSGGNYNEQFF. Complete variable domain (other parts from reference TRBV11-2 and TRBJ2-1): EAGVAQSPRYKIIEKRQSVAFWCNPISGHATLYWYQQILGQGPKLLIQFQNNGVVDDSQLPKDRFSAERLKGVDSTLKIQPAKLEDSAVYLCASSPSGTSGGNYNEQFFGPGTRLTVL.

The chain carries TRBV19 and TRBJ2-1; 12 bases are shared with TRBD2. The CDR3 has 16 residues. Germline CDR1 LNHDA, CDR2 SQIVND (reference sequence). With 6 bases clipped from V and 0 bases from J, the junction kept 3 bases outside the gene matches. The CDR3 reads CASRTSGRASYNEQFF. CDR3 DNA: TGTGCCAGTAGGACTAGCGGGAGAGCCTCCTACAATGAGCAGTTCTTC.

The CDR3 DNA reads TGTGCCAGCAGTTACCCTTCGGGACAGGGGAGGGGCTACACCTTC. It specifies CASSYPSGQGRGYTF. V gene TRBV6-6 combines with J gene TRBJ1-2; 10 nucleotides agree with TRBD1. Germline-derived CDR1 and CDR2 are MNHNY and SVGAGI (reference sequence). CDR3 length: 15 residues. J lost 8 bases, V lost 2 bases, and 8 bases had no gene match.

The V and J genes are TRBV7-9 and TRBJ1-3, with D perhaps TRBD1 (5 bases). The CDR3 loop spans 17 amino acids. Germline V gene data show CDR1 as SEHNR and CDR2 as FQNEAQ (reference sequence). Trimming pared 5 bases from V and 0 bases from J, leaving 17 bases between. DNA for the CDR3: TGTGCCAGCAGCCGACTTTGGGGCGAAAGCTCTGGAAACACCATATATTTT. Its protein is CASSRLWGESSGNTIYF.

The J gene is TRBJ2-5, the V gene TRBV10-3; TRBD2 agrees at 9 bases. The closer fit of TRBJ2-7 to the DNA end suggests the J call may be wrong. Germline V CDR1 and CDR2: ENHRY, SYGVKD. This CDR3 is built from 15 residues. The CDR3 bases are TGTGCCATCAGTGAGCAGACTAGCGGAGCTTACGAGCAGTACTTC. This gives the protein CAISEQTSGAYEQYF.